The next 19 T cell receptor beta chains were all read from a single sample in a study of pediatric ulcerative colitis. Sequencing was performed with immunoSEQ multiplex PCR; in TCRdb, only in-frame clones are kept and a portion is missing. The sample records around 61,000 clones, roughly nine tenths being singletons. Sequencing used blood. The receptors were gathered from a boy younger than 18 with severe ulcerative colitis.

This rearrangement joins TRBV23-1 to TRBJ2-3, with D possibly being TRBD1 or TRBD2 (5 bases each). TRBV23-1 is reported as an ORF; its role is uncertain. This CDR3 spans 14 amino acids. V lost 0 bases to trimming and J lost 8 bases, with 12 bases between them. The CDR3 nucleotides are TGCGCCAGCAGTCAATCGGTCACAGGAGGTACGCAGTATTTT. Translation: CASSQSVTGGTQYF.

The CDR3 sequence: CASGPYRGGNTFREAFF. For the CDR3, the DNA is TGTGCCAGCGGACCCTACAGGGGCGGGAACACTTTTCGCGAAGCTTTCTTT. This chain joins TRBV7-6 and TRBJ1-1; TRBD1 aligns across 7 bases. CDR1 and CDR2 from the germline V gene are SGHVS and FNYEAQ. The CDR3 length is 17 residues. V lost 8 bases and J lost 8; bases outside the gene matches: 23. Using reference TRBV7-6 and TRBJ1-1 for the parts outside the CDR3, the full variable domain is GAGVSQSPRYKVTKRGQDVALRCDPISGHVSLYWYRQALGQGPEFLTYFNYEAQQDKSGLPNDRFSAERPEGSISTLTIQRTEQRDSAMYRCASGPYRGGNTFREAFFGQGTRLTVV.

This chain uses TRBV2 with TRBJ1-2; tentative D call: TRBD1 (5 bases). The CDR3 totals 11 residues. Germline CDR1 and CDR2: SNHLY and FYNNEI. Deletions cut 5 bases from V and 6 bases from J, with 7 bases between. The CDR3, as DNA: TGTGCCAGCAGTAAAGGGGATGGCTACACCTTC. This sequence encodes CASSKGDGYTF. Filled out from reference TRBV2 and TRBJ1-2, the complete variable domain reads EPEVTQTPSHQVTQMGQEVILRCVPISNHLYFYWYRQILGQKVEFLVSFYNNEISEKSEIFDDQFSVERPDGSNFTLKIRSTKLEDSAMYFCASSKGDGYTFGSGTRLTVV.

This chain links TRBV25-1 with TRBJ2-1; 7 bases line up with TRBD2. The CDR3 covers 14 residues. After removal of 6 bases from V and 6 bases from J, the junction contained 8 bases not matched to a gene. Germline V CDR1 and CDR2: MGHDK, SYGVNS. The CDR3: CASRPLGLSNEQFF. DNA of the CDR3: TGTGCCAGCAGACCCCTGGGACTATCCAATGAGCAGTTCTTC.

The V and J genes are TRBV7-9 and TRBJ2-2; tentative D call: TRBD1 (5 bases). V shed 2 bases and J shed 4 bases, with 11 bases lying between them. The CDR3 consists of 15 residues. CDR1 is SEHNR and CDR2 is FQNEAQ in the germline V gene (reference sequence). CDR3 region: CASSLSVGLTGELFF. Written as DNA, the CDR3 is TGTGCCAGCAGCTTAAGCGTGGGGCTCACCGGGGAGCTGTTTTTT.

The chain links TRBV30 to TRBJ2-7; unclear D gene. V was trimmed by 2 bases and J by 7 bases, leaving 12 bases between them. The CDR3 length is 12 residues. Germline loops: CDR1 GTSNPN, CDR2 SVGIG (reference sequence). The CDR3 DNA sequence: TGTGCCTGGAGTACCCCCGATTTGGAGCAGTACTTC. This translates into CAWSTPDLEQYF.

The sample holds a few counts of this clone. V usage is TRBV6-5 and J usage is TRBJ1-2; 8 nucleotides align to TRBD1. J lost 3 bases, V lost 2 bases, and 2 bases had no gene match. This CDR3 has 14 residues. The V gene's germline CDR1 is MNHEY and CDR2 SVGAGI. The CDR3 DNA sequence: TGTGCCAGCAGTTACGCGGACAGGGACTATGGCTACACCTTC. It codes for CASSYADRDYGYTF.

This clone has a handful of counts. The V call is TRBV2, the J call TRBJ2-2; D remains ambiguous. The CDR3 runs to 15 residues. The V gene lost 4 bases and the J gene lost 1 base, with 10 bases spanning the gap. Looked up from germline, CDR1 is SNHLY and CDR2 is FYNNEI. In nucleotides, the CDR3 is TGTGCCAGCAGTGGAATAGGACGGAACACCGGGGAGCTGTTTTTT. Translated, it gives CASSGIGRNTGELFF.

In DNA form, the CDR3 reads TGTGCCTGGAGTGCGACTGTCACAGATACGCAGTATTTT. This sequence encodes CAWSATVTDTQYF. The chain carries TRBV30 and TRBJ2-3; D not certain. The CDR3 is 13 residues long. From germline, CDR1 is GTSNPN and CDR2 SVGIG (reference sequence). Trimming removed 1 base from V and 2 bases from J, with 7 bases in between.

The rearrangement uses TRBV11-2 and TRBJ2-3; no clear D gene. The CDR3 runs 15 residues. Germline V gives CDR1 SGHAT, CDR2 FQNNGV. V lost 3 bases to trimming and J lost 0 bases, with 10 bases between them. CDR3 nucleotides: TGTGCCAGCAGCTTCGAACAGCCAAGCACAGATACGCAGTATTTT. Its translation is CASSFEQPSTDTQYF.

The chain links TRBV11-2 to TRBJ2-7, with TRBD1 matching 10 bases. Per germline, CDR1 SGHAT and CDR2 FQNNGV. The V segment lost 4 bases and the J segment 6 bases; nucleotides outside the gene matches: 12. The CDR3 loop spans 16 amino acids. CDR3 in amino acids: CASSSLPRDRGGEQYF. In DNA, the CDR3 is TGTGCCAGCAGCTCATTGCCCCGGGACAGGGGAGGCGAGCAGTACTTC.

This chain's CDR3 is CASSSIAGPETQYF. The CDR3 DNA reads as TGTGCCAGCAGCTCCATAGCGGGCCCAGAGACCCAGTACTTC. This chain joins TRBV7-2 and TRBJ2-5, with 7 bases identical to TRBD2. V shed 4 bases, J shed 4 bases, and the junction held 6 bases outside the gene matches. This CDR3 has 14 amino acids. Germline V gene lookup returns CDR1 SGHTA and CDR2 FQGNSA. Full variable domain (missing parts from reference TRBV7-2 and TRBJ2-5): GAGVSQSPSNKVTEKGKDVELRCDPISGHTALYWYRQSLGQGLEFLIYFQGNSAPDKSGLPSDRFSAERTGGSVSTLTIQRTQQEDSAVYLCASSSIAGPETQYFGPGTRLLVL.

Only one count was recorded for this clone. The chain has TRBV19 and TRBJ1-5; a weak D match, TRBD1 (5 bases). The CDR3 is made up of 15 amino acids. The germline gives CDR1 LNHDA, CDR2 SQIVND (reference sequence). V was shortened by 6 bases and J by 5 bases, with 17 bases between the two germline ends. The CDR3 here is CASRITPGVHQPQHF. The CDR3 DNA reads as TGTGCCAGTAGGATTACTCCGGGGGTTCATCAGCCCCAGCATTTT.

This clone appeared a single time. This chain uses TRBV28 with TRBJ2-1, with a weak D call TRBD2 (6 bases). This CDR3 comprises 15 residues. Trimming stripped 8 bases from V and 4 bases from J, with 18 bases between. From germline, CDR1 is MDHEN and CDR2 SYDVKM. The CDR3 DNA reads as TGTGCCAGCGTTGTAGGTACGGGAGCGTACAATGAGCAGTTCTTC. Protein product: CASVVGTGAYNEQFF.

The chain links TRBV5-1 to TRBJ2-7, with 7 bases matching TRBD1. V shed 4 bases and J 2 bases; nucleotides not matched to a gene: 9. Germline CDR1 SGHRS, CDR2 YFSETQ. This CDR3 has 15 residues. The CDR3 region is CASSLTGRTPYEQYF. In nucleotides, the CDR3 is TGCGCCAGCAGCCTGACAGGGCGTACCCCCTACGAGCAGTACTTC.

The chain has TRBV4-3 and TRBJ2-1; D is unclear. Trimming took 2 bases from V and 5 from J, leaving 7 bases between them. The CDR3 contains 13 residues. The germline gives CDR1 LGHNA, CDR2 YSLEER. The DNA of the CDR3 is TGCGCCAGCAGCCAATCACTGAACAATGAGCAGTTCTTC. Translated: CASSQSLNNEQFF.

This rearrangement joins TRBV7-2 to TRBJ2-2, with TRBD2 matching 14 bases. V lost 10 bases to trimming and J lost 7 bases; unmatched junction nucleotides: 11. The CDR3 length is 16 residues. Per germline, CDR1 SGHTA and CDR2 FQGNSA. CDR3 residues: CATTGTSGSKGGELFF. CDR3 nucleotides: TGTGCCACCACCGGGACTAGCGGGAGTAAAGGCGGGGAGCTGTTTTTT.

This clone was observed once. The gene calls are TRBV14 and TRBJ2-1, with D possibly TRBD1 on 6 matching bases. The CDR3 runs to 15 residues. In germline, CDR1 is SGHDN, CDR2 FVKESK. V gave up 4 bases and J gave up 4 bases, with 14 bases separating them. The CDR3 nucleotides are TGTGCCAGCAGCCTGCTGGGGGCGAGTTACAATGAGCAGTTCTTC. Protein: CASSLLGASYNEQFF.

The V and J genes are TRBV4-1 and TRBJ1-4; no reliable D call. The CDR3 runs to 13 residues. V dropped 5 bases and J dropped 4 bases, with 8 bases sitting between them. CDR1 is MGHRA and CDR2 is YSYEKL in the germline V gene. As DNA, the CDR3 is TGCGCCAGCAGCTTGGGGATTAATGAAAAACTGTTTTTT. It yields the protein CASSLGINEKLFF.